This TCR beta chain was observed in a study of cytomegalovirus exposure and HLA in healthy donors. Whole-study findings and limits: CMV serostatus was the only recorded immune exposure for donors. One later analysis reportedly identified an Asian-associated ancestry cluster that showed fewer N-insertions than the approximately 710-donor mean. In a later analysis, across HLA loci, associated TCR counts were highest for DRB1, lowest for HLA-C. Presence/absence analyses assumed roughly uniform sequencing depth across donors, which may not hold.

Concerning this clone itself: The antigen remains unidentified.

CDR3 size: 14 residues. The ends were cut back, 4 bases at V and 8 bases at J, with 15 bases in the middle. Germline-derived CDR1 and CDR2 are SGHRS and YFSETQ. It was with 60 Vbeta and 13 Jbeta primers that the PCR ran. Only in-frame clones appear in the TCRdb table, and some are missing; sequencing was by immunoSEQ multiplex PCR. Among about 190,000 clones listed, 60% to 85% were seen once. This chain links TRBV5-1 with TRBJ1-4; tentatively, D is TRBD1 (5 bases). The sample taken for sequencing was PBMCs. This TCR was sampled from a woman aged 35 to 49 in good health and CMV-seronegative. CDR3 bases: TGCGCCAGCAGCCTCGGAAGGGGCGGAGAAAAACTGTTTTTT. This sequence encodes CASSLGRGGEKLFF.